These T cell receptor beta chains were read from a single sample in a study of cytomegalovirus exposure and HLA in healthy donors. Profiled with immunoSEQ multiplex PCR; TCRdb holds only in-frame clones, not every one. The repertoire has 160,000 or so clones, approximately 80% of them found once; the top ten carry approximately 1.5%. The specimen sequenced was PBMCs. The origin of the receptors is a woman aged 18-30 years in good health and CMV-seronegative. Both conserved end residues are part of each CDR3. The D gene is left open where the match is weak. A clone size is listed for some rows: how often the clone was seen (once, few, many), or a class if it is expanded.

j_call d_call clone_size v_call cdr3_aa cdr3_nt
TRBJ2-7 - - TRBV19 CASSLPNLLGEQYF TGTGCCAGTAGTTTACCGAACCTCCTAGGCGAGCAGTACTTC
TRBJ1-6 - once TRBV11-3 CASSLSISAPLHF TGTGCCAGCAGCTTAAGTATATCGGCACCCCTCCACTTT
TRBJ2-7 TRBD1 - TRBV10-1 CASSAGETGGIYEQYF TGCGCCAGCAGTGCCGGGGAGACAGGGGGCATCTACGAGCAGTACTTC
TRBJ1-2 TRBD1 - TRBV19 CASRPGTGGDYGYTF TGTGCCAGTAGACCTGGGACAGGAGGCGACTATGGCTACACCTTC
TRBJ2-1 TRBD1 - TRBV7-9 CASSQAPGQAFYYNEQFF TGTGCCAGCAGCCAAGCTCCGGGACAGGCCTTTTACTACAATGAGCAGTTCTTC
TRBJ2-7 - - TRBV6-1 CASRPTGLLFYEQYF TGTGCCAGCAGGCCGACAGGCCTCCTCTTCTACGAGCAGTACTTC
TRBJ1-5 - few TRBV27 CASSFGQSNQPQHF TGTGCCAGCAGTTTCGGACAAAGCAATCAGCCCCAGCATTTT
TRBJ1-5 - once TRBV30 CAWSAEDYNQPQHF TGTGCCTGGAGCGCAGAAGATTACAATCAGCCCCAGCATTTT
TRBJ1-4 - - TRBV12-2 CASRLAGQRVGTNEKLFF TGTGCAAGTCGCTTAGCGGGACAGAGGGTAGGGACTAATGAAAAACTGTTTTTT
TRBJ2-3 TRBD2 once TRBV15 CAIWGGTDTQYF TGTGCCATCTGGGGAGGGACAGATACGCAGTATTTT
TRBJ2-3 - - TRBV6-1 CASSEAMGRGRTDTQYF TGTGCCAGCAGTGAAGCAATGGGCAGGGGGAGGACAGATACGCAGTATTTT
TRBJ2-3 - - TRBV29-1 CSVVAARKDTQYF TGCAGCGTTGTAGCCGCCCGGAAAGATACGCAGTATTTT
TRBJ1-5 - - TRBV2 CASTKATSTINQPQHF TGTGCCAGCACTAAGGCCACGTCAACTATAAATCAGCCCCAGCATTTT
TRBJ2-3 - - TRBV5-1 CASSLGLMSTDTQYF TGCGCCAGCAGCTTGGGGCTGATGTCCACAGATACGCAGTATTTT
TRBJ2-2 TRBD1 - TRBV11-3 CASSWGTGRYNTGELFF TGTGCCAGCAGCTGGGGGACAGGGAGGTATAACACCGGGGAGCTGTTTTTT
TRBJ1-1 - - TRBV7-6 CASSLRQIMDSTEAFF TGTGCCAGCAGCCTCAGACAGATCATGGATAGCACTGAAGCTTTCTTT
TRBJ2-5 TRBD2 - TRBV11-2 CASSLSPSGGARETQYF TGTGCCAGCAGCTTATCCCCTAGCGGGGGAGCAAGAGAGACCCAGTACTTC